The 25 T cell receptor beta chains presented below share a single source sample, sequenced in a study of T cells in Graves' hyperthyroidism and ophthalmopathy. Researchers took RNA transcripts and amplified the TCR beta CDR3 regions from them. Using the HTBI primer set, a first-round RT-PCR was run on the TCR CDR3. TCRdb reprocessed the multiplex PCR reads with MiXCR, giving one entry per CDR3 protein. In the table there are roughly 200,000 distinct CDR3 sequences, about 17% of which are singletons. Sample: blood. The source is a man in his forties with Graves' hyperthyroidism.

CDR3 sequence (DNA): TGTGCCAGCAGCCTGGGACTAGACTGGGAGACCCAGTACTTC. This gives the protein CASSLGLDWETQYF. This chain links TRBV5-5 with TRBJ2-5; 8 bases line up with TRBD2. CDR3 size: 14 residues. The junction had 7 bases not matched to a gene; V was cut back by 4 bases and J by 5 bases. Per germline, CDR1 SGHKS and CDR2 YYEKEE (reference sequence).

This clonotype showed up just a few times. The chain couples TRBV6-1 to TRBJ2-4; possible D gene TRBD1, 6 bases. Trimming removed 1 base from V and 12 bases from J, with 10 bases in between. This CDR3 spans 12 amino acids. Germline CDR1 is MNHNS and CDR2 is SASEGT. CDR3 nucleotides: TGTGCCAGCAGTGAAGACAGGGTGCATCAGTACTTC. Encoded protein: CASSEDRVHQYF.

This clonotype was seen a handful of times. The chain is built from TRBV19 and TRBJ1-5; perhaps TRBD1 as D (5 bases). Trimming left V 3 bases short and J 7 bases short, with 13 bases between. Germline V lookup: CDR1 LNHDA, CDR2 SQIVND (reference sequence). The CDR3 runs 14 residues. CDR3 residues: CASSMIGAGQPQHF. The CDR3, as DNA: TGTGCCAGTAGTATGATAGGGGCAGGACAGCCCCAGCATTTT.

The chain carries TRBV20-1 and TRBJ2-3; D might be TRBD2 (6 bases). Germline V gives CDR1 DFQATT, CDR2 SNEGSKA (reference sequence). There are 15 residues in the CDR3. The V gene lost 0 bases and the J gene lost 2 bases, with 12 bases spanning the gap. CDR3 nucleotide sequence: TGCAGTGCTAGAGATTCTGGCGGGGTCACAGATACGCAGTATTTT. This gives the protein CSARDSGGVTDTQYF.

This clonotype came up many times. The V call is TRBV29-1, the J call TRBJ2-3, with 10 bases identical to TRBD1. J lost 1 base, V lost 3 bases, and 7 bases had no gene match. The CDR3 covers 16 residues. Germline loops: CDR1 SQVTM, CDR2 ANQGSEA. The CDR3 DNA is TGCAGCGTTGACCGACCCGGGACAGGGGGCACAGATACGCAGTATTTT. Its protein product is CSVDRPGTGGTDTQYF.

The chain joins TRBV19 to TRBJ1-3; D perhaps matches TRBD1 (5 bases). CDR1 and CDR2 from the germline V gene are LNHDA and SQIVND (reference sequence). This CDR3 contains 13 residues. V gave up 3 bases and J gave up 9 bases, with 12 bases separating them. The DNA of the CDR3 is TGTGCCAGTAGTATCGGGACGGCCAGCACCATATATTTT. It yields the protein CASSIGTASTIYF.

This clonotype was observed many times. This chain uses TRBV7-8 with TRBJ1-5; TRBD1 might be the D (5 bases). This CDR3 spans 14 amino acids. Between the trimmed V and J ends, which lost 9 bases and 2 bases, there was a span of 14 bases. Germline CDR1 SGHVS, CDR2 FQNEAQ. The CDR3, as DNA: TGTGCCAGTACCTGGGGGAGGGGCAATCAGCCCCAGCATTTT. Translating gives CASTWGRGNQPQHF.

V is TRBV6-2 or TRBV6-3 and J is TRBJ1-5; no firm D call. This CDR3 is 14 amino acids long. The germline V gene encodes CDR1 MNHEY and CDR2 SVGEGT. V was cut by 1 base and J by 1 base, with 5 bases left in between. CDR3: CASSYFGSNQPQHF. CDR3 nucleotides: TGTGCCAGCAGTTACTTTGGGAGCAATCAGCCCCAGCATTTT.

This clonotype was counted at least ten times. This sequence joins TRBV30 and TRBJ2-1, with a weak D call TRBD2 (6 bases). The CDR3 is 13 amino acids. From germline, CDR1 is GTSNPN and CDR2 SVGIG (reference sequence). V was pared by 8 bases and J by 1 base, with 12 bases between. CDR3 coding DNA: TGTGCCCGGATGGGACTGTCCTACAATGAGCAGTTCTTC. Its translation is CARMGLSYNEQFF.

This clonotype has at least ten counts. V gene TRBV2 combines with J gene TRBJ2-3, with 10 bases that match TRBD2. J was trimmed by 4 bases and V by 8 bases; bases with no gene match: 9. The CDR3 sequence is 15 residues long. Germline-derived CDR1 and CDR2 are SNHLY and FYNNEI. The CDR3 sequence is CASGSSGGTPDTQYF. The CDR3 nucleotides are TGTGCCAGCGGGAGTAGCGGGGGGACGCCAGATACGCAGTATTTT.

This clonotype occurred a few times. The chain links TRBV18 to TRBJ1-1; D may be TRBD1 (5 bases). This CDR3 comprises 13 residues. Trimming took off 6 bases at V and 3 bases at J, with 11 bases between the two ends. Germline assignment: CDR1 KGHSH and CDR2 LQKENI. CDR3 loop: CASSGSGDTEAFF. The CDR3 nucleotides are TGTGCCAGCTCTGGATCGGGGGACACTGAAGCTTTCTTT.

This clonotype was detected ten times or more. This rearrangement joins TRBV5-4 to TRBJ1-6, with TRBD1 as a possible D gene (5 bases). CDR1 SGHNT and CDR2 YYREEE come from the germline V gene (reference sequence). The length of the CDR3 is 15 residues. V dropped 0 bases and J dropped 7 bases, with 11 bases sitting between them. CDR3 sequence reads: CASSLAGLGNSPLHF. Written as DNA, the CDR3 is TGTGCCAGCAGCTTGGCAGGGCTGGGCAATTCACCCCTCCACTTT.

There are many counts of this clonotype. The chain couples TRBV30 to TRBJ2-2; perhaps D is TRBD1 or TRBD2 (6 bases each). The V end lost 5 bases, the J end lost 0 bases, and 7 bases lay between the germline ends. This CDR3 spans 13 amino acids. CDR1 and CDR2 (germline): GTSNPN, SVGIG (reference sequence). CDR3 loop: CAWGGPNTGELFF. Here the CDR3 DNA reads TGTGCCTGGGGGGGGCCGAACACCGGGGAGCTGTTTTTT.

This clonotype appeared many times. V usage is TRBV7-2 and J usage is TRBJ1-1, with a possible D match to TRBD1 (5 bases). Germline values: CDR1 SGHTA, CDR2 FQGNSA. Trimming removed 7 bases from V and 0 bases from J, with 12 bases in between. CDR3 length: 14 residues. CDR3 amino acids: CASIPGGVNTEAFF. DNA of the CDR3: TGTGCCAGCATACCGGGGGGGGTGAACACTGAAGCTTTCTTT.

This clonotype appeared a few times. The chain joins TRBV6-2 or TRBV6-3 to TRBJ1-1; tentatively, D is TRBD1 (5 bases). Trimming left V 0 bases short and J 0 bases short, with 11 bases between. CDR3 length: 16 amino acids. CDR1 MNHEY and CDR2 SVGEGT come from the germline V gene. The CDR3 DNA is TGTGCCAGCAGTTACTCGATGACAGTCATGAACACTGAAGCTTTCTTT. It translates to CASSYSMTVMNTEAFF.

This clonotype was counted ten times or more. This chain links TRBV20-1 with TRBJ2-5; D unclear. Deletions cut 2 bases from V and 2 bases from J, with 15 bases between. Germline CDR1 and CDR2: DFQATT and SNEGSKA (reference sequence). There are 15 residues in the CDR3. As DNA, the CDR3 is TGCAGTGCTAGAAAGTGGAGAGCATGGCAAGAGACCCAGTACTTC. This encodes CSARKWRAWQETQYF.

Note on this clonotype: A read error may be the cause here, since a much bigger clone is one base away. The J gene is TRBJ1-2, the V gene TRBV12-3 or TRBV12-4, with D possibly TRBD1 on 6 matching bases. The CDR3 is 13 residues long. Here the CDR3 DNA reads TGTGCCAGCAGAAAACAGGGCTACTATGGCTGCACCTTC. Protein: CASRKQGYYGCTF.

This clonotype was seen many times. This sequence joins TRBV5-1 and TRBJ2-5; no reliable D call. This CDR3 is 13 amino acids long. Per germline, CDR1 SGHRS and CDR2 YFSETQ. V was shortened by 5 bases and J by 5 bases, with 13 bases between the two germline ends. CDR3 DNA: TGCGCCAGCAGGTTCGGTAGTGGGGAGACCCAGTACTTC. This encodes CASRFGSGETQYF.

This clonotype showed up just a few times. V is TRBV11-3 and J is TRBJ2-5, with 12 nucleotides matching TRBD1. This CDR3 contains 16 residues. With V trimmed by 6 bases and J by 6 bases, 11 bases remained unmatched. Looked up from germline, CDR1 is SGHNT and CDR2 is YENEEA. DNA of the CDR3: TGTGCCAGCAGTCATGGGGCCGGGACAGGGGGCAAGACCCAGTACTTC. It translates to CASSHGAGTGGKTQYF.

This clonotype was detected a few times. This may be a read error: a much more frequent sequence differs by one nucleotide. J is TRBJ1-6 and V is TRBV18, with unresolved D. Trimming took 3 bases from V and 9 from J, leaving 12 bases between them. From germline, CDR1 is KGHSH and CDR2 LQKENI. The CDR3 sequence is 14 residues long. CDR3: CASSPSRRVSPLHF. The CDR3 nucleotides read TGTGCCAGCTCACCTTCTAGGAGGGTTTCACCCCTCCACTTT.

This chain uses TRBV29-1 with TRBJ2-2; 10 bases agree with TRBD2. Per germline, CDR1 SQVTM and CDR2 ANQGSEA. CDR3 size: 14 residues. The CDR3 region is CSIAGGRNTGELFF. CDR3 bases: TGCAGTATAGCGGGGGGACGAAACACCGGGGAGCTGTTTTTT.

The chain carries TRBV11-2 and TRBJ2-1; D might be TRBD1 or TRBD2, each matching 5 bases. This CDR3 is built from 14 residues. V was clipped by 4 bases and J by 5 bases, with 12 bases between them. CDR1 is SGHAT and CDR2 is FQNNGV in the germline V gene. In DNA, the CDR3 is TGTGCCAGCAGCTCGGGACGTAAAAACAATGAGCAGTTCTTC. It specifies CASSSGRKNNEQFF.

The chain recombines TRBV5-1 with TRBJ2-3, with D unclear. The CDR3 runs 16 residues. Per the germline V gene, CDR1 is SGHRS and CDR2 is YFSETQ. V lost 2 bases, J lost 4 bases, and 17 bases lay in between. This chain's CDR3 is CASSLQGVFRPDTQYF. The DNA for the CDR3 is TGCGCCAGCAGCTTACAAGGCGTTTTCCGTCCAGATACGCAGTATTTT.

Regarding this clonotype: This may stem from a read error, because a much larger clone lies one nucleotide away. The chain recombines TRBV4-3 with TRBJ1-1; maybe TRBD1 (5 bases). CDR1 and CDR2 (germline): LGHNA, YSLEER. Trimming cost V 7 bases and J 0 bases, with 12 bases left between them. The CDR3 is 14 residues long. The CDR3 is CASTSTVMNTEAFF. CDR3 bases: TGCGCCAGCACCTCGACAGTTATGAACACTGAAGCTTTCTTT.

In its sample, this clonotype was seen many times. The chain links TRBV5-1 to TRBJ1-1; no firm D call. This CDR3 has 15 amino acids. The germline V and J ends were trimmed by 4 bases and 0 bases, with 13 bases remaining between them. Germline V gene data show CDR1 as SGHRS and CDR2 as YFSETQ. CDR3 loop: CASSGTTGVNTEAFF. The CDR3 DNA reads as TGCGCCAGCAGCGGCACGACTGGAGTGAACACTGAAGCTTTCTTT.